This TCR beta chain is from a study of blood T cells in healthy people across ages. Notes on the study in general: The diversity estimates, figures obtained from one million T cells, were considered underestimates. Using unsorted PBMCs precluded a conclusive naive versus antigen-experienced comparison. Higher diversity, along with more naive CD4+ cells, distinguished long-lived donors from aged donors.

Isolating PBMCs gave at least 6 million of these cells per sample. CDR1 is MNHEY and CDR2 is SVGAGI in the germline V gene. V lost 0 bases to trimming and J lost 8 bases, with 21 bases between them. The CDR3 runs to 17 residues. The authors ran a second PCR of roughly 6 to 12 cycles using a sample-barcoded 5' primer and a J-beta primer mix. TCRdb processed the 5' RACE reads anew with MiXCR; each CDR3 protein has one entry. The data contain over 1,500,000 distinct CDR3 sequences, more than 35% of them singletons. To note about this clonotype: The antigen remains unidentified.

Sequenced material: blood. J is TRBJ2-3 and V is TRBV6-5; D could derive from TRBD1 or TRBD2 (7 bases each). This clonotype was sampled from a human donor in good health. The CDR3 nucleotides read TGTGCCAGCAGTTACTCATCAGGGGGGGCTTCCCGGGTTACGCAGTATTTT. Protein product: CASSYSSGGASRVTQYF.